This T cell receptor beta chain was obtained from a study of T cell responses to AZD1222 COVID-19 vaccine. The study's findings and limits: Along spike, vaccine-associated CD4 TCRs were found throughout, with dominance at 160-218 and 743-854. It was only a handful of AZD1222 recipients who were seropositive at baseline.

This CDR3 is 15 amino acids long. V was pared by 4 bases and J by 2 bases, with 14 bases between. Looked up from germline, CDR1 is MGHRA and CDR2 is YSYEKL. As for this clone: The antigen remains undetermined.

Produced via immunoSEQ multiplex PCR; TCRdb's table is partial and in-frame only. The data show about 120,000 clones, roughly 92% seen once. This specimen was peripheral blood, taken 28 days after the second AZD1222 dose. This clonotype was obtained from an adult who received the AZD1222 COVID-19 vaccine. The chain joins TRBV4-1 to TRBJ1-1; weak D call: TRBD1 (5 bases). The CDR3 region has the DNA TGCGCCAGCAGCCTCCCGGGGCAGACTAACACTGAAGCTTTCTTT. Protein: CASSLPGQTNTEAFF.